This T cell receptor beta chain was recorded in a study of control samples from healthy donors and cancer patients. Profiled with immunoSEQ multiplex PCR; TCRdb holds only in-frame clones, not every one. The repertoire holds about 120,000 clones, roughly 88% seen once, with 3.4% in the top ten. V lost 4 bases and J lost 4, with 17 bases in between. The CDR3 is made up of 15 amino acids. CDR1 and CDR2 from the germline V gene are LGHDT and YNNKEL (reference sequence). This clone showed up just once. The clonotype originates from a man between 35 and 55 years old in good health. This sequence joins TRBV3-1 (or the pseudogene TRBV3-2) and TRBJ2-7; D might be TRBD1 (5 bases). Sequences were obtained from blood. CDR3 residues: CASSPLGRGRYEQYF. CDR3 DNA sequence: TGTGCCAGCAGCCCCCTCGGTAGGGGTCGGTACGAGCAGTACTTC.